The next 28 T cell receptor beta chains were all read from a single sample in a study of Ad26.COV2.S vaccination and SARS-CoV-2 variants. Assay: immunoSEQ multiplex PCR; the TCRdb copy retains only in-frame clones and omits some. The data show some 480,000 clones, approximately 90% seen once. The sample's treatment: some 19 received Ad26.COV2.S at low or high dose, single or two shots; several received placebo; per-sample allocation not given. Day 63 following the first vaccine or placebo injection was when the samples were taken. This specimen was peripheral blood, taken in a trial of Ad26.COV2.S vaccine versus placebo. These receptor sequences come from a person aged 18-65 years who received the Ad26.COV2.S COVID-19 vaccine or a placebo.

This clone was recorded only once. The chain combines TRBV6-1 with TRBJ2-1, with 7 bases lining up with TRBD1. V dropped 3 bases and J dropped 9; count of bases not matched to a gene: 5. The CDR3 covers 13 residues. Looked up from germline, CDR1 is MNHNS and CDR2 is SASEGT. CDR3 amino acids: CASSDTGESEQFF. Here the CDR3 DNA reads TGTGCCAGCAGTGATACAGGGGAAAGTGAGCAGTTCTTC.

The gene calls are TRBV6-2 or TRBV6-3 and TRBJ2-1; D is unresolved. The V gene lost 6 bases and the J gene lost 0 bases, with 18 bases spanning the gap. Germline V gives CDR1 MNHEY, CDR2 SVGEGT. The CDR3 runs 17 residues. CDR3 DNA sequence: TGTGCCAGCAGCCCTTTACGGGCGCCGAGCTCCTACAATGAGCAGTTCTTC. Translated, it gives CASSPLRAPSSYNEQFF.

Only a few counts were recorded for this clone. The rearrangement links TRBV6-8 to TRBJ2-7; D might be TRBD2 (6 bases). Germline lookup yields CDR1 MNHGY and CDR2 SAAAGT. The V end was cut by 9 bases, the J end by 3 bases, with 15 bases between. CDR3 length: 13 amino acids. CDR3 bases: TGTGCCAGACCCCGGGACTCCCTCTACGAGCAGTACTTC. Translation: CARPRDSLYEQYF.

This clone was counted once. This chain connects TRBV7-2 to TRBJ2-7, with 7 bases lining up with TRBD2. Trimming removed 1 base from V and 2 bases from J; junction bases left unmatched: 5. Germline CDR1 SGHTA, CDR2 FQGNSA. The CDR3 runs 15 residues. The CDR3 sequence: CASSLVGGFAYEQYF. CDR3 nucleotides: TGTGCCAGCAGCTTAGTCGGGGGGTTTGCCTACGAGCAGTACTTC.

The chain couples TRBV9 to TRBJ2-5; the match to TRBD2 covers 10 bases. CDR3 length equals 17 residues. Per germline, CDR1 SGDLS and CDR2 YYNGEE. V trimming: 0 bases; J trimming: 5 bases; junction bases outside the gene matches: 10. The CDR3 DNA is TGTGCCAGCAGCGTAGGAGTAGCGGGAGGATTCACGGAGACCCAGTACTTC. This codes for CASSVGVAGGFTETQYF.

V gene TRBV6-6 combines with J gene TRBJ1-1; 7 nucleotides line up with TRBD1. After removal of 10 bases from V and 2 bases from J, the junction contained 4 bases not matched to a gene. Per the germline V gene, CDR1 is MNHNY and CDR2 is SVGAGI (reference sequence). CDR3 length equals 12 residues. This CDR3 reads CAIRQGNTEAFF. The CDR3 DNA follows: TGTGCCATCCGACAGGGCAACACTGAAGCTTTCTTT.

This sequence joins TRBV28 and TRBJ2-5, with 11 bases matching TRBD1. CDR3 size: 14 residues. The V and J ends lost 6 bases and 10 bases, in that order; junction bases with no gene match: 10. The germline gives CDR1 MDHEN, CDR2 SYDVKM. Here the CDR3 DNA reads TGTGCCAGCAGCTTGGACAGGGGGCGAGTTGGCCAGTACTTC. Protein: CASSLDRGRVGQYF. Drawing the rest from reference TRBV28 and TRBJ2-5, the complete variable domain is DVKVTQSSRYLVKRTGEKVFLECVQDMDHENMFWYRQDPGLGLRLIYFSYDVKMKEKGDIPEGYSVSREKKERFSLILESASTNQTSMYLCASSLDRGRVGQYFGPGTRLLVL.

V gene TRBV10-3 combines with J gene TRBJ2-5; no definite D call. The CDR3 totals 16 residues. The germline CDR1 and CDR2 sequences are ENHRY and SYGVKD. The CDR3 sequence is CVGPLPLTCTVETQYF. The CDR3 nucleotides read TGTGTTGGTCCGCTACCCCTAACATGCACGGTGGAGACCCAGTACTTC.

V gene TRBV12-3 or TRBV12-4 combines with J gene TRBJ1-1; the D is unclear. The CDR3 has 13 amino acids. Trimming took off 5 bases at V and 3 bases at J, with 10 bases between the two ends. CDR3 amino acids: CASSPLSDTEAFF. Written as DNA, the CDR3 is TGTGCCAGCAGTCCTCTTTCGGACACTGAAGCTTTCTTT.

This chain links TRBV12-3 or TRBV12-4 with TRBJ2-7; D is possibly TRBD1 (6 bases). Trimming cost V 8 bases and J 2 bases, with 7 bases left between them. CDR3 length: 11 amino acids. This chain's CDR3 is CASGTTYEQYF. The CDR3, as DNA: TGTGCCAGCGGGACAACCTACGAGCAGTACTTC.

The chain recombines TRBV9 with TRBJ2-2, with TRBD2 matching over 7 bases. The junction had 3 bases not matched to a gene; V was cut back by 1 base and J by 0 bases. Per germline, CDR1 SGDLS and CDR2 YYNGEE. The CDR3 covers 16 residues. The CDR3 DNA sequence: TGTGCCAGCAGCGTATTCCTAGCGGCGAACACCGGGGAGCTGTTTTTT. This translates into CASSVFLAANTGELFF. Supplemented by reference TRBV9 and TRBJ2-2, the full variable domain reads DSGVTQTPKHLITATGQRVTLRCSPRSGDLSVYWYQQSLDQGLQFLIQYYNGEERAKGNILERFSAQQFPDLHSELNLSSLELGDSALYFCASSVFLAANTGELFFGEGSRLTVL.

V gene TRBV9 combines with J gene TRBJ1-1; the match to TRBD1 covers 7 bases. The CDR3 has 14 amino acids. CDR1 is SGDLS and CDR2 is YYNGEE in the germline V gene. The V and J ends lost 3 bases and 1 base, in that order; junction bases with no gene match: 3. Here the CDR3 reads CASSEGQRNTEAFF. The CDR3 coding sequence is TGTGCCAGCAGCGAGGGACAGAGGAACACTGAAGCTTTCTTT.

This chain joins TRBV29-1 and TRBJ2-2; D may be TRBD1 (7 bases). The ends were cut back, 6 bases at V and 6 bases at J, with 23 bases in the middle. Germline V gene lookup returns CDR1 SQVTM and CDR2 ANQGSEA. The CDR3 length is 16 residues. The CDR3, as DNA: TGCAGCGTCCAAGGGGGCGTCGAAGGCGGGGCCGGGGAGCTGTTTTTT. Encoded protein: CSVQGGVEGGAGELFF.

The chain uses TRBV6-6 and TRBJ2-7, with a possible D match to TRBD1 (5 bases). This CDR3 has 14 residues. Germline CDR1 is MNHNY and CDR2 is SVGAGI (reference sequence). Trimming stripped 0 bases from V and 7 bases from J, with 13 bases between. The CDR3 spells CASSYSEPKGEQYF. The DNA of the CDR3 is TGTGCCAGCAGTTACTCGGAACCTAAGGGGGAGCAGTACTTC.

V gene TRBV6-5 combines with J gene TRBJ2-1; 7 bases map to TRBD2. The CDR3 is 15 residues long. The ends lost 7 bases at V and 8 bases at J; junction bases unmatched: 14. CDR1 and CDR2 from the germline V gene are MNHEY and SVGAGI. CDR3 coding DNA: TGTGCCAGCACCCTGATGGGCGGGAGCCTCGATGAGCAGTTCTTC. It specifies CASTLMGGSLDEQFF.

The rearrangement links TRBV28 to TRBJ1-3; D gene ambiguous. V gave up 7 bases and J gave up 2 bases, with 18 bases separating them. CDR3 length equals 16 residues. Germline V gene lookup returns CDR1 MDHEN and CDR2 SYDVKM. CDR3 in amino acids: CASNSPGGGTGNTIYF. Written as DNA, the CDR3 is TGTGCCAGCAACTCACCGGGAGGAGGGACTGGAAACACCATATATTTT.

This clone turned up a few times. The rearrangement joins TRBV27 to TRBJ2-5; 7 nucleotides line up with TRBD1. This CDR3 has 13 residues. From germline, CDR1 is MNHEY and CDR2 SMNVEV (reference sequence). The junction had 10 bases not matched to a gene; V was cut back by 6 bases and J by 9 bases. The CDR3 DNA follows: TGTGCCAGCAGGGTCACAGGGGAAAGGTCCCAGTACTTC. Translation gives CASRVTGERSQYF.

This rearrangement joins TRBV4-3 to TRBJ1-2; no reliable D call. From germline, CDR1 is LGHNA and CDR2 YSLEER. V was clipped by 0 bases and J by 2 bases, with 7 bases between them. There are 14 residues in the CDR3. The CDR3 sequence is CASSQEGVNYGYTF. In DNA form, the CDR3 reads TGCGCCAGCAGCCAAGAGGGCGTCAACTATGGCTACACCTTC.

This clone is a singleton in its sample. Other DNA sequences in the sample encode the same CDR3. The chain joins TRBV27 to TRBJ1-3; D ambiguous. In germline, CDR1 is MNHEY, CDR2 SMNVEV (reference sequence). The CDR3 consists of 13 residues. V was clipped by 4 bases and J by 4 bases, with 8 bases between them. The CDR3 loop is CASSSTGGNTIYF. The CDR3 nucleotides are TGTGCCAGCAGTTCTACGGGGGGAAACACCATATATTTT.

This clone has only one observation. The chain combines TRBV3-1 (or the pseudogene TRBV3-2) with TRBJ1-1; tentatively, D is TRBD1 (5 bases). Germline CDR1 is LGHDT and CDR2 is YNNKEL (reference sequence). V was cut by 3 bases and J by 4 bases, with 15 bases left in between. The CDR3 has 15 residues. CDR3 protein: CASSHQGAGGTEAFF. The CDR3 region has the DNA TGTGCCAGCAGCCATCAAGGGGCGGGGGGCACTGAAGCTTTCTTT.

The rearrangement joins TRBV5-5 to TRBJ2-3; D is uncertain. The CDR3 runs 14 residues. V shed 7 bases and J shed 2 bases, with 14 bases lying between them. The germline V gene encodes CDR1 SGHKS and CDR2 YYEKEE (reference sequence). The CDR3 bases are TGTGCCAGCGATAAGGGCGAGTTCACAGATACGCAGTATTTT. This sequence encodes CASDKGEFTDTQYF.

The chain carries TRBV7-8 and TRBJ2-3, with D perhaps TRBD1 or TRBD2 (6 bases each). Deletions cut 1 base from V and 4 bases from J, with 12 bases between. CDR1 and CDR2 (germline): SGHVS, FQNEAQ. The CDR3 is made up of 15 amino acids. The CDR3 loop is CASSLELRGADTQYF. DNA of the CDR3: TGTGCCAGCAGCTTAGAATTGAGGGGGGCAGATACGCAGTATTTT.

The rearrangement links TRBV5-1 to TRBJ1-1; no reliable D call. Per the germline V gene, CDR1 is SGHRS and CDR2 is YFSETQ. V gave up 2 bases and J gave up 0 bases, with 5 bases separating them. The CDR3 runs 13 residues. DNA of the CDR3: TGCGCCAGCAGCTTTACAGTGAACACTGAAGCTTTCTTT. Protein: CASSFTVNTEAFF.

The J gene is TRBJ2-3, the V gene TRBV6-5, with TRBD2 matching over 10 bases. The J segment lost 4 bases and the V segment lost 5 bases, leaving 0 bases of the junction unmatched. Germline CDR1 is MNHEY and CDR2 is SVGAGI. The CDR3 sequence is 13 residues long. CDR3 region: CASSLAGADTQYF. In DNA form, the CDR3 reads TGTGCCAGCAGTCTAGCGGGAGCAGATACGCAGTATTTT.

The rearrangement uses TRBV14 and TRBJ1-2; maybe TRBD1 (5 bases). Trimming stripped 5 bases from V and 4 bases from J, with 20 bases between. Germline V gene sequence: CDR1 SGHDN, CDR2 FVKESK. CDR3 size: 16 residues. CDR3 sequence: CASSESSGATGYGYTF. The CDR3 nucleotides are TGTGCCAGCAGCGAATCATCCGGGGCCACGGGCTATGGCTACACCTTC. Variable domain in full (rest from reference TRBV14 and TRBJ1-2): EAGVTQFPSHSVIEKGQTVTLRCDPISGHDNLYWYRRVMGKEIKFLLHFVKESKQDESGMPNNRFLAERTGGTYSTLKVQPAELEDSGVYFCASSESSGATGYGYTFGSGTRLTVV.

The chain is built from TRBV2 and TRBJ1-4; 8 nucleotides agree with TRBD1. The length of the CDR3 is 13 residues. V shed 9 bases and J 8 bases; nucleotides not matched to a gene: 8. Germline V gene lookup returns CDR1 SNHLY and CDR2 FYNNEI. CDR3 amino acids: CASSRQGSEKLFF. The CDR3 DNA sequence: TGTGCCAGTTCTAGACAGGGGAGCGAAAAACTGTTTTTT.

This sequence joins TRBV21-1 and TRBJ1-1; TRBD1 is the table's D call and was not checked against the DNA. TRBV21-1 is an annotated pseudogene. This CDR3 is 16 amino acids long. CDR3 sequence (DNA): TGTGCCAGCAGCCGCCGGCAGGGAACAATGAACACTGAAGCTTTCTTT. The encoded protein is CASSRRQGTMNTEAFF.

This clone was seen a few times. V gene TRBV2 combines with J gene TRBJ2-7; D is possibly TRBD1 (6 bases). CDR3 length: 14 amino acids. The V end was cut by 3 bases, the J end by 3 bases, with 12 bases between. CDR1 is SNHLY and CDR2 is FYNNEI in the germline V gene. DNA of the CDR3: TGTGCCAGCAGTGAGAAGGGGGTGATCTACGAGCAGTACTTC. Its protein product is CASSEKGVIYEQYF.